Here is one T cell receptor beta chain with its context. This sample stems from a study of blood T cell repertoires in COVID-19. The method was immunoSEQ multiplex PCR; TCRdb's version includes in-frame clones alone and lacks a portion of them. The sample has 250,000 to 300,000 clones; 80% to 90% are singletons. The CDR3 length is 13 residues. Trimming took off 1 base at V and 7 bases at J, with 8 bases between the two ends. Germline V gene data show CDR1 as MNHEY and CDR2 as SVGEGT. The clonotype comes from a woman in her 70s with acute or convalescent COVID-19. The chain links TRBV6-2 or TRBV6-3 to TRBJ1-5; D might be TRBD1 (5 bases). Material: peripheral blood. CDR3 bases: TGTGCCAGCAGTTACTGGGGGGGACAGCCCCAGCATTTT. Translating gives CASSYWGGQPQHF.